The 14 T cell receptor beta chains reported below all come from one sample, sequenced in a study of T cells in localized non-small cell lung cancer. Method: immunoSEQ multiplex PCR; TCRdb's copy keeps in-frame clones and lacks some. The data contain around 26,000 clones, approximately 88% of them singletons. Sample: peripheral blood mononuclear cells, taken before any cancer treatment. These receptors were obtained from a woman aged 40-70 years with stage III lung adenocarcinoma.

The gene calls are TRBV2 and TRBJ2-3; a weak D match, TRBD2 (6 bases). V shed 4 bases and J shed 5 bases, with 19 bases lying between them. CDR1 and CDR2 from the germline V gene are SNHLY and FYNNEI. This CDR3 contains 16 residues. CDR3 amino acids: CASSVIRRGSGDTQYF. The CDR3 DNA reads as TGTGCCAGCAGTGTGATCCGGAGGGGCTCGGGAGATACGCAGTATTTT.

The chain uses TRBV7-3 and TRBJ2-7, with TRBD2 identical over 13 bases. The junction had 6 bases not matched to a gene; V was cut back by 5 bases and J by 5 bases. Per the germline V gene, CDR1 is SGHTA and CDR2 is FQGTGA. The CDR3 has 15 amino acids. CDR3 DNA: TGTGCCAGCAGCCCCGGACTAGCGGGAGTTAACGAGCAGTACTTC. It specifies CASSPGLAGVNEQYF.

The chain couples TRBV11-2 to TRBJ2-7; TRBD2 matches at 11 bases. V lost 5 bases and J lost 5; bases outside the gene matches: 5. The CDR3 length is 14 residues. The V gene's germline CDR1 is SGHAT and CDR2 FQNNGV. The CDR3 coding sequence is TGTGCCAGCAGCCCATTAGCGGGAGGGAACGAGCAGTACTTC. Translation gives CASSPLAGGNEQYF.

CDR3 nucleotides: TGCGCCAGCAGCCTGACGGGACAGGGCTCCTACGAGCAGTACTTC. Its protein is CASSLTGQGSYEQYF. The V call is TRBV5-1, the J call TRBJ2-7; 9 nucleotides agree with TRBD1. Trimming removed 4 bases from V and 0 bases from J; junction bases left unmatched: 5. CDR3 length equals 15 residues. The germline V gene has CDR1 SGHRS and CDR2 YFSETQ.

This clone was found once. CDR3 coding DNA: TGTGCCAGCAGCGTAGACGGACAAAGCTACAATGAGCAGTTCTTC. Amino acids: CASSVDGQSYNEQFF. This chain joins TRBV9 and TRBJ2-1; a possible D gene is TRBD1 (5 bases). Germline V gene data show CDR1 as SGDLS and CDR2 as YYNGEE. The CDR3 length is 15 residues. V dropped 0 bases and J dropped 3 bases, with 10 bases sitting between them.

This clone showed up just once. The chain couples TRBV19 to TRBJ1-1, with D possibly matching TRBD1 (5 bases). Germline-derived CDR1 and CDR2 are LNHDA and SQIVND (reference sequence). The CDR3 is 16 amino acids. V was cut by 0 bases and J by 0 bases, with 11 bases left in between. CDR3 coding DNA: TGTGCCAGTAGTATAGATCGCGGGGGAATGAACACTGAAGCTTTCTTT. Residues: CASSIDRGGMNTEAFF. Complete variable domain (other parts from reference TRBV19 and TRBJ1-1): DGGITQSPKYLFRKEGQNVTLSCEQNLNHDAMYWYRQDPGQGLRLIYYSQIVNDFQKGDIAEGYSVSREKKESFPLTVTSAQKNPTAFYLCASSIDRGGMNTEAFFGQGTRLTVV.

This chain joins TRBV18 and TRBJ2-3; possibly TRBD2 for D (5 bases). Germline CDR1 is KGHSH and CDR2 is LQKENI. Between the trimmed V and J ends, which lost 4 bases and 5 bases, there was a span of 13 bases. The CDR3 has 14 amino acids. The CDR3: CASSRRLARDTQYF. CDR3 bases: TGTGCCAGCTCACGTCGTTTAGCGCGAGATACGCAGTATTTT.

This chain connects TRBV18 to TRBJ2-1; the match to TRBD2 covers 9 bases. The CDR3 loop spans 21 amino acids. Unmatched junction bases numbered 19, after V lost 3 bases and J lost 1 base. From germline, CDR1 is KGHSH and CDR2 LQKENI. CDR3 in DNA: TGTGCCAGCTCACCCCGGGCCCAGCTAGCGGGAAGCGGGGGGTCCTACAATGAGCAGTTCTTC. It specifies CASSPRAQLAGSGGSYNEQFF.

The genes are TRBV9 and TRBJ2-1; the D call may be TRBD1 or TRBD2 (5 bases each). CDR3 size: 15 residues. Looked up from germline, CDR1 is SGDLS and CDR2 is YYNGEE. Trimming cost V 0 bases and J 2 bases, with 9 bases left between them. CDR3 protein: CASSVVGGTYNEQFF. Here the CDR3 DNA reads TGTGCCAGCAGCGTAGTTGGGGGAACCTACAATGAGCAGTTCTTC. Together with reference TRBV9 and TRBJ2-1, the CDR3 gives the full variable domain: DSGVTQTPKHLITATGQRVTLRCSPRSGDLSVYWYQQSLDQGLQFLIQYYNGEERAKGNILERFSAQQFPDLHSELNLSSLELGDSALYFCASSVVGGTYNEQFFGPGTRLTVL.

This clone occurred once. This chain connects TRBV5-4 to TRBJ1-1; 7 nucleotides line up with TRBD1. Germline-derived CDR1 and CDR2 are SGHNT and YYREEE (reference sequence). This CDR3 comprises 13 residues. V lost 6 bases and J lost 7; bases outside the gene matches: 9. CDR3 sequence reads: CASTLDGTVEAFF. The DNA for the CDR3 is TGTGCCAGCACTTTGGACGGGACAGTTGAAGCTTTCTTT.

This clone was observed a single time. V is TRBV29-1 and J is TRBJ2-7, with 7 bases matching TRBD1. Germline V lookup: CDR1 SQVTM, CDR2 ANQGSEA. The CDR3 contains 13 residues. V shed 2 bases and J 1 base; nucleotides not matched to a gene: 2. The CDR3 loop is CSVESDRSYEQYF. The CDR3 bases are TGCAGCGTTGAATCGGACAGGTCCTACGAGCAGTACTTC.

The CDR3 sequence: CASSLWQGMHNEQFF. The DNA for the CDR3 is TGTGCCAGCAGTTTATGGCAGGGGATGCACAATGAGCAGTTCTTC. The genes are TRBV27 and TRBJ2-1, with D maybe TRBD1 (6 bases). Germline V gene data show CDR1 as MNHEY and CDR2 as SMNVEV (reference sequence). The CDR3 is made up of 15 amino acids. Trimming took 1 base from V and 5 from J, leaving 12 bases between them.

The chain carries TRBV6-5 and TRBJ2-6; 7 positions agree with TRBD2. This CDR3 contains 15 residues. Trimming at V came to 3 bases and at J to 2 bases, leaving 1 base not matched to a gene. Germline CDR1 MNHEY, CDR2 SVGAGI. The CDR3 sequence is CASSYGGAGANVLTF. Here the CDR3 DNA reads TGTGCCAGCAGTTATGGGGGGGCTGGGGCCAACGTCCTGACTTTC.

The chain combines TRBV27 with TRBJ2-1; TRBD2 matches at 7 bases. This CDR3 spans 13 amino acids. The germline V gene encodes CDR1 MNHEY and CDR2 SMNVEV (reference sequence). V was clipped by 3 bases and J by 5 bases; unmatched bases: 1. The CDR3 region is CASSFLADNEQFF. CDR3 nucleotides: TGTGCCAGCAGTTTTCTAGCGGACAATGAGCAGTTCTTC.